The 28 T cell receptor beta chains given below trace back to one sample, sequenced in a study of human versus mouse CDR3 diversity and MHC coevolution. The repertoire was sequenced with immunoSEQ multiplex PCR; TCRdb's copy has only in-frame clones and lacks some. The data contain fewer than 80,000 clones, about 90% of them singletons. The sequenced material came from naive CD4+ T cells from blood. The subset was: CD45RO-negative CD62L-positive naive CD4 T cells. The receptors derive from a person aged 30 to 69 in good health.

V and J are TRBV5-6 and TRBJ2-3, with no clear D. Germline CDR1 is SGHDT and CDR2 is YYEEEE. Trimming cost V 2 bases and J 2 bases, with 9 bases left between them. The CDR3 runs to 14 residues. In DNA form, the CDR3 reads TGTGCCAGCAGCTTCAGCGTCTCCACAGATACGCAGTATTTT. Translated: CASSFSVSTDTQYF.

Concerning this clone: An end of the junction does not agree with germline; a read error may underlie this. The chain combines TRBV5-4 with TRBJ2-7; D is perhaps TRBD1 (6 bases). CDR1 and CDR2 (germline): SGHNT, YYREEE (reference sequence). CDR3 length: 14 residues. CDR3 sequence reads: CASSTGQPGYGQYF. CDR3 in DNA: TGTGCCAGCAGCACAGGACAGCCGGGCTACGGGCAGTACTTC.

The CDR3 DNA is TGTGCCAGCAGCGGGGGGGAGGCCCAGGAGCCCCAGCATTTT. Translation gives CASSGGEAQEPQHF. V is TRBV6-1 and J is TRBJ1-5; possible D gene TRBD1, 5 bases. Trimming took off 6 bases at V and 8 bases at J, with 17 bases between the two ends. The CDR3 runs 14 residues. The V gene's germline CDR1 is MNHNS and CDR2 SASEGT.

The chain carries TRBV7-6 and TRBJ1-1; TRBD1 matches at 8 bases. Germline V CDR1 and CDR2: SGHVS, FNYEAQ. The CDR3 runs 13 residues. V lost 5 bases to trimming and J lost 4 bases; unmatched junction nucleotides: 3. CDR3 bases: TGTGCCAGCAGCGTGGACAGGGCCACTGAAGCTTTCTTT. The encoded protein is CASSVDRATEAFF.

This sequence joins TRBV6-7 and TRBJ2-6; TRBD1 matches at 7 bases. TRBV6-7 is assigned to the ORF class and has an uncertain function. The CDR3 has 19 amino acids. Trimming removed 0 bases from V and 0 bases from J; junction bases left unmatched: 8. The CDR3: CASSYSRDRDNSGANVLTF. CDR3 nucleotide sequence: TGTGCCAGCAGTTACTCGAGGGACAGAGATAACTCTGGGGCCAACGTCCTGACTTTC.

The chain couples TRBV30 to TRBJ2-5; the D is unclear. CDR1 GTSNPN and CDR2 SVGIG come from the germline V gene (reference sequence). Trimming left V 0 bases short and J 5 bases short, with 7 bases between. CDR3 size: 12 residues. CDR3: CAWSVQRETQYF. The DNA for the CDR3 is TGTGCCTGGAGTGTGCAGAGGGAGACCCAGTACTTC.

The V gene is TRBV2, the J gene TRBJ1-6; the D gene is possibly TRBD1 (6 bases). Trimming stripped 6 bases from V and 10 bases from J, with 22 bases between. CDR1 is SNHLY, CDR2 FYNNEI, per germline. The CDR3 has 16 amino acids. CDR3 nucleotides: TGTGCCAGCAGCGAGGACAGTTCCCGGACTGGGTCACCCCTCCACTTT. Its translation is CASSEDSSRTGSPLHF. Together with reference TRBV2 and TRBJ1-6, the CDR3 gives the full variable domain: EPEVTQTPSHQVTQMGQEVILRCVPISNHLYFYWYRQILGQKVEFLVSFYNNEISEKSEIFDDQFSVERPDGSNFTLKIRSTKLEDSAMYFCASSEDSSRTGSPLHFGNGTRLTVT.

The chain has TRBV30 and TRBJ2-1, with D tentatively TRBD2 (6 bases). The V gene's germline CDR1 is GTSNPN and CDR2 SVGIG (reference sequence). The CDR3 is made up of 11 amino acids. Between the trimmed V and J ends, which lost 5 bases and 9 bases, there was a span of 11 bases. CDR3: CAWGDWTEQFF. DNA of the CDR3: TGTGCCTGGGGGGACTGGACTGAGCAGTTCTTC.

The CDR3 protein is CAWSGQSTSTDTQYF. CDR3 coding DNA: TGTGCCTGGAGTGGCCAGTCGACTAGCACAGATACGCAGTATTTT. The V gene is TRBV30, the J gene TRBJ2-3; D is undetermined. The CDR3 totals 15 residues. In germline, CDR1 is GTSNPN, CDR2 SVGIG (reference sequence). Trimming pared 1 base from V and 0 bases from J, leaving 11 bases between.

This clone has a single count. This chain connects TRBV5-6 to TRBJ2-7, with TRBD1 matching 8 bases. Germline V gives CDR1 SGHDT, CDR2 YYEEEE. Losses at the gene ends were 4 bases for V and 2 bases for J; bases not matched to a gene: 5. The CDR3 totals 14 residues. The CDR3 loop is CASSPGTGAYEQYF. The CDR3 nucleotides read TGTGCCAGCAGCCCCGGGACAGGAGCCTACGAGCAGTACTTC.

This clone was seen a handful of times. The rearrangement joins TRBV6-5 to TRBJ1-6; no definite D call. Deletions cut 2 bases from V and 6 bases from J, with 5 bases between. Germline V CDR1 and CDR2: MNHEY, SVGAGI. The CDR3 length is 13 residues. The CDR3 is CASSYNGNSPLHF. Written as DNA, the CDR3 is TGTGCCAGCAGTTACAACGGTAATTCACCCCTCCACTTT.

This clone has just one count. The chain links TRBV14 to TRBJ2-2; possible D gene TRBD2, 5 bases. CDR1 SGHDN and CDR2 FVKESK come from the germline V gene. V lost 4 bases and J lost 4, with 13 bases in between. The CDR3 consists of 15 residues. The CDR3 DNA sequence: TGTGCCAGCAGCCCAAAAGGACTCGCCACCGGGGAGCTGTTTTTT. Translated, it gives CASSPKGLATGELFF.

With regard to this clone: The identical CDR3 is also encoded by other nucleotide sequences in the sample. J is TRBJ2-7 and V is TRBV6-1; TRBD1 matches at 8 bases. CDR1 is MNHNS and CDR2 is SASEGT in the germline V gene. After removal of 4 bases from V and 3 bases from J, the junction contained 2 bases not matched to a gene. CDR3 length equals 13 residues. CDR3 coding DNA: TGTGCCAGCAGTGGTGACAGGGGCTACGAGCAGTACTTC. Amino acids: CASSGDRGYEQYF.

The chain uses TRBV6-5 and TRBJ2-2; D gene unclear. Trimming removed 0 bases at V and 3 bases at J, with 8 bases between. The germline V gene encodes CDR1 MNHEY and CDR2 SVGAGI. CDR3 length: 15 residues. The CDR3 nucleotides read TGTGCCAGCAGTTACTCGAATCAGTACACCGGGGAGCTGTTTTTT. Translation: CASSYSNQYTGELFF.

The chain is built from TRBV11-3 and TRBJ2-2; maybe TRBD1 (6 bases). V was clipped by 1 base and J by 3 bases, with 15 bases between them. CDR1 and CDR2 from the germline V gene are SGHNT and YENEEA. CDR3 length equals 17 residues. The CDR3 here is CASSLGPAGVDTGELFF. The DNA for the CDR3 is TGTGCCAGCAGCTTAGGTCCCGCAGGGGTGGACACCGGGGAGCTGTTTTTT.

This chain uses TRBV5-4 with TRBJ2-7; TRBD1 matches 8 bases. J was trimmed by 2 bases and V by 0 bases; bases with no gene match: 4. The CDR3 has 15 amino acids. Germline V lookup: CDR1 SGHNT, CDR2 YYREEE (reference sequence). The CDR3 here is CASSLGQGRTYEQYF. As DNA, the CDR3 is TGTGCCAGCAGCTTGGGACAGGGGAGGACCTACGAGCAGTACTTC.

CDR3 in DNA: TGTGCCAGTAGTGCCCACCTCGCATGGACAGGGAATGAGCAGTTCTTC. It is translated as CASSAHLAWTGNEQFF. This sequence joins TRBV19 and TRBJ2-1; 8 bases align to TRBD1. Per germline, CDR1 LNHDA and CDR2 SQIVND (reference sequence). The CDR3 contains 16 residues. J was trimmed by 7 bases and V by 5 bases; bases with no gene match: 13.

The rearrangement uses TRBV5-1 and TRBJ2-3; 9 nucleotides align to TRBD2. The CDR3 extends over 15 amino acids. CDR1 and CDR2 (germline): SGHRS, YFSETQ. V was pared by 4 bases and J by 4 bases, with 7 bases of the junction left unmatched. Here the CDR3 DNA reads TGCGCCAGCAGCACCCCGGGACTAGCCTCAGATACGCAGTATTTT. This sequence encodes CASSTPGLASDTQYF.

The chain employs TRBV6-1 and TRBJ1-3; 7 bases agree with TRBD1. CDR1 MNHNS and CDR2 SASEGT come from the germline V gene. The CDR3 is 14 amino acids. J lost 3 bases, V lost 7 bases, and 6 bases had no gene match. CDR3 nucleotide sequence: TGTGCCAGCATCCGAGGGGGCTTTGGAAACACCATATATTTT. Protein sequence: CASIRGGFGNTIYF.

The chain couples TRBV2 to TRBJ2-2; 8 nucleotides line up with TRBD2. The CDR3 is made up of 14 amino acids. Looked up from germline, CDR1 is SNHLY and CDR2 is FYNNEI. Germline trimming cut 8 bases from V and 2 bases from J; bases unmatched to any gene: 4. The CDR3 DNA reads as TGTGCCAGCGTACGGACTAGCAACACCGGGGAGCTGTTTTTT. Its translation: CASVRTSNTGELFF. The full variable domain, with the rest looked up from reference TRBV2 and TRBJ2-2, is EPEVTQTPSHQVTQMGQEVILRCVPISNHLYFYWYRQILGQKVEFLVSFYNNEISEKSEIFDDQFSVERPDGSNFTLKIRSTKLEDSAMYFCASVRTSNTGELFFGEGSRLTVL.

This clone was seen only a few times. J is TRBJ1-1 and V is TRBV14; 8 bases match TRBD1. V lost 3 bases, J lost 5 bases, and 5 bases stayed unmatched. This CDR3 is built from 14 residues. Germline lookup yields CDR1 SGHDN and CDR2 FVKESK. This CDR3 reads CASSHATGGTEAFF. CDR3 bases: TGTGCCAGCAGCCACGCAACAGGGGGGACTGAAGCTTTCTTT.

V is TRBV6-1 and J is TRBJ1-1; the D gene is possibly TRBD1 (5 bases). CDR1 is MNHNS and CDR2 is SASEGT in the germline V gene. The CDR3 loop spans 15 amino acids. V gave up 2 bases and J gave up 4 bases, with 14 bases separating them. CDR3 residues: CASSEKQVVPTEAFF. CDR3 nucleotide sequence: TGTGCCAGCAGTGAAAAACAGGTTGTACCCACTGAAGCTTTCTTT.

The chain has TRBV10-1 and TRBJ2-1, with 12 bases that match TRBD2. The germline gives CDR1 WNHNN, CDR2 SYGVQD (reference sequence). J gave up 6 bases and V 2 bases, and 2 bases lay outside the gene matches. The length of the CDR3 is 15 residues. CDR3 bases: TGCGCCAGCAGTGAGCCGGGACTAGCGGGCAATGAGCAGTTCTTC. It yields the protein CASSEPGLAGNEQFF.

The chain employs TRBV7-9 and TRBJ2-3; TRBD2 aligns across 7 bases. The V gene end was trimmed by 5 bases and the J gene end by 5 bases; junction bases not matched to a gene: 7. Germline values: CDR1 SEHNR, CDR2 FQNEAQ (reference sequence). CDR3 length: 14 residues. CDR3 sequence reads: CASSPMASGDTQYF. The CDR3 DNA is TGTGCCAGCAGCCCAATGGCTAGCGGAGATACGCAGTATTTT.

The chain combines TRBV18 with TRBJ1-3; 7 bases are a match to TRBD1. J was trimmed by 2 bases and V by 2 bases; bases with no gene match: 9. There are 17 residues in the CDR3. Germline CDR1 reads KGHSH; CDR2 reads LQKENI. The CDR3: CASSPSAPTGTGNTIYF. The DNA for the CDR3 is TGTGCCAGCTCACCATCGGCCCCGACAGGGACTGGAAACACCATATATTTT.

The gene calls are TRBV30 and TRBJ1-3; D might be TRBD1 (6 bases). The germline CDR1 and CDR2 sequences are GTSNPN and SVGIG (reference sequence). This CDR3 comprises 15 residues. V lost 4 bases, J lost 0 bases, and 13 bases lay in between. CDR3 bases: TGTGCCTGGAAAGGGGGGGGTCTCTCTGGAAACACCATATATTTT. Translating gives CAWKGGGLSGNTIYF.

The chain links TRBV28 to TRBJ2-3; D gene uncertain. Germline V gene sequence: CDR1 MDHEN, CDR2 SYDVKM. V was trimmed by 2 bases and J by 4 bases, leaving 4 bases between them. The CDR3 sequence is 12 residues long. The CDR3 reads CASSLTADTQYF. Written as DNA, the CDR3 is TGTGCCAGCAGTTTAACGGCAGATACGCAGTATTTT. The variable domain in full, with the rest retrieved from reference TRBV28 and TRBJ2-3, is DVKVTQSSRYLVKRTGEKVFLECVQDMDHENMFWYRQDPGLGLRLIYFSYDVKMKEKGDIPEGYSVSREKKERFSLILESASTNQTSMYLCASSLTADTQYFGPGTRLTVL.

The chain has TRBV25-1 and TRBJ2-3; D may be TRBD2 (6 bases). CDR3 size: 16 residues. Germline assignment: CDR1 MGHDK and CDR2 SYGVNS. Trimming took off 3 bases at V and 3 bases at J, with 16 bases between the two ends. The CDR3 DNA follows: TGTGCCAGCAGTGAGCCCTTCCGGAGCGGGACAGATACGCAGTATTTT. Encoded protein: CASSEPFRSGTDTQYF. Based on the CDR3 plus reference TRBV25-1 and TRBJ2-3, the full variable domain is EADIYQTPRYLVIGTGKKITLECSQTMGHDKMYWYQQDPGMELHLIHYSYGVNSTEKGDLSSESTVSRIRTEHFPLTLESARPSHTSQYLCASSEPFRSGTDTQYFGPGTRLTVL.